Listed below are T cell receptor beta chains from one sample, sequenced in a study of T cell responses to AZD1222 COVID-19 vaccine. The repertoire was sequenced with immunoSEQ multiplex PCR; TCRdb's copy has only in-frame clones and lacks some. The data contain roughly 100,000 clones, approximately 89% of them singletons. The sample here was peripheral blood, taken on day 0 of AZD1222 vaccination. These receptors were obtained from an adult in good health. Both conserved end residues are part of each CDR3. The order of the fields is clone size, V gene, J gene, D gene, CDR3 DNA, CDR3 protein. The D gene is left open where the match is weak. Some rows have no size entry. The others give once, few or many, or a class for an expanded clone.

>NA|TRBV15|TRBJ1-1|NA
TGTGCCACCAGCAGGGACGGGGGAGCGAACACTGAAGCTTTCTTT
CATSRDGGANTEAFF
>NA|TRBV7-8|TRBJ1-1|NA
TGTGCCAGCAGCTTAGAACCAACCATGAACACTGAAGCTTTCTTT
CASSLEPTMNTEAFF
>NA|TRBV19|TRBJ1-1|TRBD1
TGTGCCAGTAAAACCCTTCTCCCGGGGCGCGGACAGGGGTACTTTGAAGCTTTCTTT
CASKTLLPGRGQGYFEAFF
>NA|TRBV6-1|TRBJ1-1|NA
TGTGCCAGCAGTGAATCGCCAATAGACGACACTGAAGCTTTCTTT
CASSESPIDDTEAFF
>few|TRBV5-6|TRBJ2-1|NA
TGTGCCAGCAGCTTGGATAGGGCTTACGGGGCCTACAATGAGCAGTTCTTC
CASSLDRAYGAYNEQFF
>NA|TRBV10-3|TRBJ1-1|NA
TGTGCCATCAGTGAGACAGGGATAGACACTGAAGCTTTCTTT
CAISETGIDTEAFF
>NA|TRBV28|TRBJ1-5|NA
TGTGCCAGCAGTTTAAGACAGCTCTCAGTACCCCAGCATTTT
CASSLRQLSVPQHF
>once|TRBV18|TRBJ2-7|NA
TGTGCCAGCTCACCGCCCGGGGGAGGCTACGAGCAGTACTTC
CASSPPGGGYEQYF
>NA|TRBV11-3|TRBJ2-1|NA
TGTGCCAGCAGCTTAGAAGGCCAGCAGTCGGGAAGGGCCTACAATGAGCAGTTCTTC
CASSLEGQQSGRAYNEQFF
>once|TRBV4-2|TRBJ2-1|NA
TGTGCCAGCAGCCAAGTCGGGACGGGGGAGAATGAGCAGTTCTTC
CASSQVGTGENEQFF
>once|TRBV3-1/TRBV3-2|TRBJ2-1|NA
TGTGCCAGCAGCCTCTACAATGAGCAGTTCTTC
CASSLYNEQFF
>NA|TRBV11-2|TRBJ1-4|NA
TGTGCCAGCACTAGCTCCGGGTTAGTGGAAAACTTGTTTTTT
CASTSSGLVENLFF
>NA|TRBV10-3|TRBJ2-1|TRBD2
TGTGCCATCAGTGAGTCGAGGAGGATAGCGGGAGGATACAATGAGCAGTTCTTC
CAISESRRIAGGYNEQFF
>NA|TRBV5-4|TRBJ1-4|NA
TGTGCCAGCAGCTTCACGGGTCGGGGGCGAGAAAAACTGTTTTTT
CASSFTGRGREKLFF
>once|TRBV7-2|TRBJ1-1|NA
TGTGCCAGCAGCTTAGCTACCCTTAACACTGAAGCTTTCTTT
CASSLATLNTEAFF
>NA|TRBV6-5|TRBJ1-2|NA
TGTGCCAGCAGTAGAACCGGGACAACCGACTATGGCTACACCTTC
CASSRTGTTDYGYTF
>NA|TRBV14|TRBJ2-4|NA
TGTGCCAGCAGCCAAGACAGGGTTCTAGCCAAAAACATTCAGTACTTC
CASSQDRVLAKNIQYF
>few|TRBV6-2/TRBV6-3|TRBJ2-3|NA
TGTGCCAGCAGTTACCTGGAGGGTGAAAGTAGCGAGGGAGATACGCAGTATTTT
CASSYLEGESSEGDTQYF
>NA|TRBV11-2|TRBJ2-7|TRBD1
TGTGCCAGCAGCTCCGGGACAGGAGGATTTTACGAGCAGTACTTC
CASSSGTGGFYEQYF
>once|TRBV6-2/TRBV6-3|TRBJ1-1|NA
TGTGCCAGCAGTTACAGGGGTTTAACTGAAGCTTTCTTT
CASSYRGLTEAFF
>NA|TRBV7-2|TRBJ2-1|NA
TGTGCCAGCAGCGTACACTCCCCCGGGAATGATGAGCAGTTCTTC
CASSVHSPGNDEQFF
>NA|TRBV6-4|TRBJ2-7|TRBD2
TGTGCCAGCAGTGACACCTTCGGACTAGCGGGAGAAGGGACCTACGAGCAGTACTTC
CASSDTFGLAGEGTYEQYF
>NA|TRBV27|TRBJ2-1|TRBD1
TGTGCCAGCACCATTACCGGGACAGGGTGGAATGAGCAGTTCTTC
CASTITGTGWNEQFF
>NA|TRBV19|TRBJ2-1|NA
TGTGCCAGTAGTAGCCGAGGATACAATGAGCAGTTCTTC
CASSSRGYNEQFF
>NA|TRBV19|TRBJ1-2|TRBD1
TGTGCCAGTAGCCGTTTGGGGGACAGGGAACGTCGTAGCTATGGCTACACCTTC
CASSRLGDRERRSYGYTF
>once|TRBV10-2|TRBJ1-1|TRBD1
TGCGCCAGCAGTGAGAGGACAGGTAACACTGAAGCTTTCTTT
CASSERTGNTEAFF
>NA|TRBV6-5|TRBJ1-5|NA
TGTGCCAGCAGTTACGAAAGACAGAGTAATCAGCCCCAGCATTTT
CASSYERQSNQPQHF
>NA|TRBV14|TRBJ2-1|TRBD1
TGTGCCAGCAGCCAAGTCTGGGGACAGGGTAGATTCTTC
CASSQVWGQGRFF
>NA|TRBV7-2|TRBJ1-1|NA
TGTGCCAGCAGTTTCACGCTGAACACTGAAGCTTTCTTT
CASSFTLNTEAFF
>NA|TRBV7-2|TRBJ1-5|TRBD1
TGTGCCAGCAGCTCCGGGACAGTCAATCAGCCCCAGCATTTT
CASSSGTVNQPQHF
>few|TRBV10-3|TRBJ1-5|TRBD1
TGTGCCATCAGTTCTGGACAGGGAAACAATCAGCCCCAGCATTTT
CAISSGQGNNQPQHF
>NA|TRBV6-5|TRBJ1-5|NA
TGTGCCAGCAGTTTCAGGAATCAGCCCCAGCATTTT
CASSFRNQPQHF
>NA|TRBV19|TRBJ1-3|NA
TGTGCCAGTAGTATACAGGGAAACACCATATATTTT
CASSIQGNTIYF
>once|TRBV11-2|TRBJ1-6|TRBD1
TGTGCCAGCAGCCTGGACAGGGTAAGAGGATCACCCCTCCACTTT
CASSLDRVRGSPLHF
>NA|TRBV5-4|TRBJ1-2|NA
TGTGCCAGCAGCGTGGGGACCTGGGGTGACTATGGCTACACCTTC
CASSVGTWGDYGYTF
>NA|TRBV4-3|TRBJ2-6|NA
TGCGCCAGCAGATCGGGGCCAGGGTTGAGCTCTGGGGCCAACGTCCTGACTTTC
CASRSGPGLSSGANVLTF
>few|TRBV28|TRBJ1-2|TRBD1
TGTGCCAGCAGTCCCCTTTATCCCGACAGGGGAAACTATGGCTACACCTTC
CASSPLYPDRGNYGYTF
>NA|TRBV9|TRBJ2-2|NA
TGTGCCAGCAATCCTGAGGACATGAGAAGCCCCGGGGAGCTGTTTTTT
CASNPEDMRSPGELFF
>once|TRBV9|TRBJ2-7|NA
TGTGCCAGCAGCGTCGCTCACGGGAACTCCTACGAGCAGTACTTC
CASSVAHGNSYEQYF
>NA|TRBV24-1|TRBJ1-3|NA
TGTGCCACCAGTGCGGGAAAGGGAAACACCATATATTTT
CATSAGKGNTIYF
>NA|TRBV28|TRBJ1-1|NA
TGTGCCAGCAGTCTCTTACGTCGTGAAGCTTTCTTT
CASSLLRREAFF
>NA|TRBV7-2|TRBJ2-3|TRBD2
TGTGCCAGCAGCTCCCTGGGAAGAGCGCGGGAGGGTGGGGTGAATACGCAGTATTTT
CASSSLGRAREGGVNTQYF
>NA|TRBV24-1|TRBJ1-2|TRBD1
TGTGCCACCAGTGATCCGGGACAGGGGAACTATGGCTACACCTTC
CATSDPGQGNYGYTF
>NA|TRBV7-9|TRBJ2-7|TRBD1
TGTGCCAGCACGTTTTTGTTCAGGGGGCGCGACGAGCAGTACTTC
CASTFLFRGRDEQYF
>once|TRBV7-9|TRBJ1-3|NA
TGTGCCAGCAGTCCCCCCGGGGTATCTGGAAACACCATATATTTT
CASSPPGVSGNTIYF
>NA|TRBV14|TRBJ1-1|NA
TGTGCCAGCAGCCAAGATAATGGGGGGAAGACGTCTTTCTTT
CASSQDNGGKTSFF